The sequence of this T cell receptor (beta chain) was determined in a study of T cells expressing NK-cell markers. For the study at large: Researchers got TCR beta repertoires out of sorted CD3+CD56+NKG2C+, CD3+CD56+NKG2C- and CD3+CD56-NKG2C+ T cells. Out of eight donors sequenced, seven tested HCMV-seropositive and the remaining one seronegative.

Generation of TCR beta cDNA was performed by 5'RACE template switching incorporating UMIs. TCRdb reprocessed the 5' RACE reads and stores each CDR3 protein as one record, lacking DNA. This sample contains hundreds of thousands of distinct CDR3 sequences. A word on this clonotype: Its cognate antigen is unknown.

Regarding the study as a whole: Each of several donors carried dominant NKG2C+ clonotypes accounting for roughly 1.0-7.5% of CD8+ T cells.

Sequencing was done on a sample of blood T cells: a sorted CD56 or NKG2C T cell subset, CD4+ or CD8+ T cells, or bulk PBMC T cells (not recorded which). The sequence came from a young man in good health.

CDR3 protein: CASSSQREGTDTQYF. This chain uses TRBV5-1 with TRBJ2-3; the D call from TCRdb, TRBD2, cannot be confirmed without DNA. CDR3 size: 15 residues. The germline V gene has CDR1 SGHRS and CDR2 YFSETQ.